Listed below are T cell receptor beta chains from one sample, sequenced in a study of T cells in Graves' hyperthyroidism and ophthalmopathy. One entry per CDR3 protein results from TCRdb running MiXCR on the multiplex PCR reads. The table has hundreds of thousands of distinct CDR3 sequences, about a fifth seen once; the top ten hold roughly a third. The sample was blood. The receptor set was obtained from a man younger than 45 with Graves' ophthalmopathy. CDR3s include the opening cysteine and the closing phenylalanine or tryptophan. The order of the fields is CDR3 length, V gene, CDR3 protein.

len: 14
v_gene: TRBV20-1
CDR3aa: CSAARQASNQPQHF

len: 16
v_gene: TRBV28
CDR3aa: CASSLMGVRNTGELFF

len: 16
v_gene: TRBV18
CDR3aa: CASSPRAPANTGELFF

len: 13
v_gene: TRBV20-1
CDR3aa: CSARPGVEGEQYF

len: 13
v_gene: TRBV14
CDR3aa: CASSRDRLNIQYF

len: 13
v_gene: TRBV2
CDR3aa: CASRDRSNQPQHF

len: 14
v_gene: TRBV20-1
CDR3aa: CSATRDSNNSPLHF

len: 20
v_gene: TRBV15
CDR3aa: CATSRDWAFYSPLNPYEQYF

len: 13
v_gene: TRBV20-1
CDR3aa: CSVAGTGSPEAFF

len: 17
v_gene: TRBV4-1
CDR3aa: CASSQDRGNSGANVLTF

len: 13
v_gene: TRBV12-3/TRBV12-4
CDR3aa: CASSEQVGYGYTF

len: 14
v_gene: TRBV20-1
CDR3aa: CSASEGPSTDTQYF

len: 14
v_gene: TRBV19
CDR3aa: CAGSSSGGSAEAFF

len: 16
v_gene: TRBV7-9
CDR3aa: CASSPRTGNSYNEQFF

len: 17
v_gene: TRBV5-1
CDR3aa: CASSLGQGARGTGELFF

len: 16
v_gene: TRBV20-1
CDR3aa: CSARDNDRENYNEQFF

len: 15
v_gene: TRBV24-1
CDR3aa: CATSDVEAENEKLFF

len: 15
v_gene: TRBV4-1
CDR3aa: CASSQGQGIYYGYTF

len: 15
v_gene: TRBV28
CDR3aa: CASSLSHSGAYGYTF

len: 17
v_gene: TRBV5-5
CDR3aa: CASSLTSTGTGVFEQYF

len: 16
v_gene: TRBV30
CDR3aa: CAWNKQGATSGNTIYF

len: 14
v_gene: TRBV28
CDR3aa: CASSLTGNGDTQYF

len: 16
v_gene: TRBV13
CDR3aa: CASSSSTGGGTDTQYF

len: 15
v_gene: TRBV27
CDR3aa: CASRRGDFYTDTQYF

len: 18
v_gene: TRBV4-1
CDR3aa: CASSHPAIWGERGNTIYF

len: 16
v_gene: TRBV11-2
CDR3aa: CASSPIAGTGNYEQYF

len: 18
v_gene: TRBV7-2
CDR3aa: CASSSPLNTGRNPDTQYF

len: 11
v_gene: TRBV18
CDR3aa: CASSPDSKLFF

len: 15
v_gene: TRBV7-9
CDR3aa: CASSRTRGRTGELFF

len: 15
v_gene: TRBV5-1
CDR3aa: CASSYRRETRYEQYF

len: 16
v_gene: TRBV28
CDR3aa: CASSPLRTAANEKLFF

len: 14
v_gene: TRBV2
CDR3aa: CASILSGLGNEQFF